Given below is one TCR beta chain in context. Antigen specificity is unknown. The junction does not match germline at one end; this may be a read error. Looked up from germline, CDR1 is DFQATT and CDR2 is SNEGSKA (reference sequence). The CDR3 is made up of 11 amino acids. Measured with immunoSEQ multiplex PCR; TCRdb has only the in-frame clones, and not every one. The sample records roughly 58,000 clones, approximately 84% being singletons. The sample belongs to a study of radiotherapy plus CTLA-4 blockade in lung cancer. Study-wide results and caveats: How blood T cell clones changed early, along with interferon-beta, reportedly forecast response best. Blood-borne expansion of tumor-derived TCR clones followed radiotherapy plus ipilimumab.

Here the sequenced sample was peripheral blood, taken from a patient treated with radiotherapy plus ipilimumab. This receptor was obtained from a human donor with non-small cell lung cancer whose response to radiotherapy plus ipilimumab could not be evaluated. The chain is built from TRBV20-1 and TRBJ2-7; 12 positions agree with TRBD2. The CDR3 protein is CSAQRLAGALF. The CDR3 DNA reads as TGCAGTGCTCAGCGACTAGCGGGGGCCCTATTC.